This T cell receptor beta chain came from a study of STAT5B mutations in CD4+ large granular lymphocyte leukemia. Study findings and constraints: Approximately 25% of private leukemic clonotypes occurred rarely in other patients' non-leukemic repertoires.

Trimming cost V 3 bases and J 0 bases; bases outside gene matches: 10. Germline-derived CDR1 and CDR2 are LGHNT and FRNRAP. This CDR3 spans 20 amino acids. Points on this clone: Antigen specificity is unknown.

How the authors handled the data: A productive frequency of 2.59 x 10-5 was the lowest detectable. Libraries were prepared by immunoSEQ multiplex PCR; TCRdb keeps only in-frame clonotypes and omits some of them. V and J calls and clone size are as listed in that table; D and trimming were resolved from the DNA. The profile shows 30,000 to 40,000 clones, about 81% of them singletons. Specimen: CD4+ T cells from blood buffy coats. J is TRBJ2-1 and V is TRBV12-5, with 14 bases aligning to TRBD2. The sequence derives from a human donor in good health. Written as DNA, the CDR3 is TGTGCTAGTGGTTTCGCGGGACTAGCGGGAGTTCTCGGCTCCTACAATGAGCAGTTCTTC. Translation: CASGFAGLAGVLGSYNEQFF.